A selection of T cell receptor beta chains follows, all from one sample in a study of post-analysis software for immune sequencing data. TCRdb fed the PCR reads into MiXCR, producing one record per CDR3 protein. Of about 680,000 distinct CDR3 sequences listed, around 60% are singletons. Sample: blood. The receptors derive from a girl aged 2 to 10 with multiple sclerosis. Both conserved end residues are part of each CDR3. A D gene is named only where the DNA matches it firmly. For some rows the clone size is stated as once, few or many, or as a class when expanded; others skip it.

clone size: .; J gene: TRBJ2-3; V gene: TRBV20-1; CDR3 length: 18; D gene: TRBD2; CDR3 protein: CSANRLAGVSGGTDTQYF; CDR3 DNA: TGCAGTGCTAATAGACTAGCGGGAGTAAGCGGGGGGACAGATACGCAGTATTTT
clone size: few; J gene: TRBJ2-3; V gene: TRBV6-5; CDR3 length: 16; D gene: TRBD2; CDR3 protein: CASSYGLAGGPDTQYF; CDR3 DNA: TGTGCCAGCAGTTATGGACTAGCGGGAGGTCCAGATACGCAGTATTTT
clone size: once; J gene: TRBJ2-6; V gene: TRBV20-1; CDR3 length: 12; D gene: .; CDR3 protein: CSANSGANVLTF; CDR3 DNA: TGCAGTGCCAACTCTGGGGCCAACGTCCTGACTTTC
clone size: .; J gene: TRBJ2-1; V gene: TRBV15; CDR3 length: 16; D gene: .; CDR3 protein: CATSRVAGANYNEQFF; CDR3 DNA: TGTGCCACCAGCAGAGTCGCGGGGGCCAACTACAATGAGCAGTTCTTC
clone size: .; J gene: TRBJ2-3; V gene: TRBV12-3/TRBV12-4; CDR3 length: 16; D gene: .; CDR3 protein: CASSSAPAMATDTQYF; CDR3 DNA: TGTGCCAGCAGTTCGGCCCCTGCAATGGCCACAGATACGCAGTATTTT
clone size: .; J gene: TRBJ1-1; V gene: TRBV29-1; CDR3 length: 10; D gene: .; CDR3 protein: CSCMNTEAFF; CDR3 DNA: TGCAGCTGTATGAACACTGAAGCTTTCTTT
clone size: .; J gene: TRBJ1-5; V gene: TRBV20-1; CDR3 length: 15; D gene: TRBD1; CDR3 protein: CSALHGTGWGQPQHF; CDR3 DNA: TGCAGTGCTCTCCACGGGACAGGGTGGGGTCAGCCCCAGCATTTT
clone size: .; J gene: TRBJ2-7; V gene: TRBV2; CDR3 length: 16; D gene: .; CDR3 protein: CASSGTPRYERYEQYF; CDR3 DNA: TGTGCCAGCAGTGGTACCCCACGGTACGAGCGCTACGAGCAGTACTTC
clone size: .; J gene: TRBJ2-2; V gene: TRBV29-1; CDR3 length: 13; D gene: .; CDR3 protein: CSVLKTNTGELFF; CDR3 DNA: TGCAGCGTCCTGAAGACGAACACCGGGGAGCTGTTTTTT
clone size: few; J gene: TRBJ2-3; V gene: TRBV5-1; CDR3 length: 16; D gene: .; CDR3 protein: CASSLVERAYTDTQYF; CDR3 DNA: TGCGCCAGCAGCTTGGTCGAGCGGGCCTACACAGATACGCAGTATTTT
clone size: few; J gene: TRBJ1-4; V gene: TRBV2; CDR3 length: 15; D gene: .; CDR3 protein: CASSAGRANNEKLFF; CDR3 DNA: TGTGCCAGCAGTGCGGGACGGGCTAATAATGAAAAACTGTTTTTT
clone size: .; J gene: TRBJ2-1; V gene: TRBV7-2; CDR3 length: 17; D gene: .; CDR3 protein: CASSLYAGRGEHNEQFF; CDR3 DNA: TGTGCCAGCAGCTTATACGCCGGGCGGGGCGAACACAATGAGCAGTTCTTC
clone size: .; J gene: TRBJ2-6; V gene: TRBV10-3; CDR3 length: 15; D gene: .; CDR3 protein: CAISESRSGANVMTF; CDR3 DNA: TGTGCCATCAGTGAGTCACGCTCTGGGGCCAACGTCATGACTTTC
clone size: .; J gene: TRBJ2-1; V gene: TRBV12-3/TRBV12-4; CDR3 length: 19; D gene: TRBD2; CDR3 protein: CASSRWVAGDLSSYNEQFF; CDR3 DNA: TGTGCCAGCAGCCGCTGGGTAGCGGGGGACCTCAGCTCCTACAATGAGCAGTTCTTC
clone size: .; J gene: TRBJ1-2; V gene: TRBV12-3/TRBV12-4; CDR3 length: 13; D gene: TRBD1; CDR3 protein: CATQDRTRYGYTF; CDR3 DNA: TGTGCCACCCAGGACAGGACCCGTTATGGCTACACCTTC
clone size: .; J gene: TRBJ2-5; V gene: TRBV11-2; CDR3 length: 17; D gene: TRBD1; CDR3 protein: CASSLEPGQVYTETQYF; CDR3 DNA: TGTGCCAGCAGCTTAGAACCCGGACAGGTTTATACCGAGACCCAGTACTTC
clone size: .; J gene: TRBJ2-7; V gene: TRBV4-2; CDR3 length: 14; D gene: TRBD1; CDR3 protein: CASSQDTGGGEQYF; CDR3 DNA: TGTGCCAGCAGCCAGGATACAGGGGGCGGCGAGCAGTACTTC